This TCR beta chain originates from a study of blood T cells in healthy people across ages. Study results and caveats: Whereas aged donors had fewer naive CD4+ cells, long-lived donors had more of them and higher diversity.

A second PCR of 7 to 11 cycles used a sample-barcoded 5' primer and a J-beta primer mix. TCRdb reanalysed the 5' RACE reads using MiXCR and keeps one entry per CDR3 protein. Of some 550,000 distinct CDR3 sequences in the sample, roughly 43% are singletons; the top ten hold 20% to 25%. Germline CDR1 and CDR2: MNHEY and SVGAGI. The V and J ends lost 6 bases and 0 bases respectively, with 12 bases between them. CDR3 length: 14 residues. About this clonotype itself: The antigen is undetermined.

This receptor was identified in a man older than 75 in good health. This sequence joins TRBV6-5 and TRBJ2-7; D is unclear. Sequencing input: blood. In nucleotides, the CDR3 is TGTGCCAGCAGGAGGACGGACCTCTCCTACGAGCAGTACTTC. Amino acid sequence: CASRRTDLSYEQYF.